A single sample is the source of the 25 T cell receptor beta chains below, sequenced in a study of lymphopenia after photon versus proton radiotherapy. Here immunoSEQ multiplex PCR was the method, and the copy in TCRdb shows in-frame clones only, minus some. The profile covers roughly 76,000 clones, with under 95% appearing a single time and around 2% taken by the ten largest. Sample: peripheral blood, taken from a patient treated with photon-based radiotherapy. These receptors originate from a middle-aged woman with cholangiocarcinoma.

This clone occurred a few times. This sequence joins TRBV5-4 and TRBJ1-1; no firm D call. Germline lookup yields CDR1 SGHNT and CDR2 YYREEE (reference sequence). The CDR3 contains 13 residues. Trimming cost V 7 bases and J 2 bases, with 12 bases left between them. CDR3 sequence (DNA): TGTGCCAGCGGGGAGACACGAAACACTGAAGCTTTCTTT. Protein product: CASGETRNTEAFF.

The chain joins TRBV6-6 to TRBJ1-2, with TRBD1 identical over 9 bases. Losses at the gene ends were 9 bases for V and 2 bases for J; bases not matched to a gene: 4. This CDR3 is built from 13 residues. Germline values: CDR1 MNHNY, CDR2 SVGAGI (reference sequence). The CDR3 nucleotides are TGTGCCAGTCGGACAGGGGACAACTATGGCTACACCTTC. Its translation is CASRTGDNYGYTF.

The chain couples TRBV7-2 to TRBJ2-7, with 7 bases fitting TRBD1. CDR1 is SGHTA, CDR2 FQGNSA, per germline. The CDR3 has 15 amino acids. V trimming: 6 bases; J trimming: 1 base; junction bases outside the gene matches: 9. The CDR3 DNA reads as TGTGCCAGCAGTTTTGGACAGGCCACTTCCTACGAGCAGTACTTC. Translated: CASSFGQATSYEQYF.

This clone was counted only a few times. This rearrangement joins TRBV6-1 to TRBJ1-1; D is unclear. CDR3 size: 12 residues. The ends were cut back, 2 bases at V and 10 bases at J, with 11 bases in the middle. Germline V gene sequence: CDR1 MNHNS, CDR2 SASEGT. The CDR3 region is CASSEFGVGAFF. The CDR3 region has the DNA TGTGCCAGCAGTGAATTTGGGGTTGGAGCTTTCTTT.

V is TRBV7-3 and J is TRBJ1-6, with no clear D. V lost 5 bases to trimming and J lost 8 bases, with 10 bases between them. The CDR3 covers 13 residues. Per germline, CDR1 SGHTA and CDR2 FQGTGA. The CDR3 nucleotides read TGTGCCAGCAGCCTCTCGAGGGATTCACCCCTCCACTTT. Protein product: CASSLSRDSPLHF.

The V call is TRBV29-1, the J call TRBJ1-3, with a possible D match to TRBD1 (5 bases). Trimming cost V 0 bases and J 0 bases, with 9 bases left between them. Per germline, CDR1 SQVTM and CDR2 ANQGSEA. This CDR3 is built from 15 residues. The CDR3 loop is CSVEDGGDSGNTIYF. For the CDR3, the DNA is TGCAGCGTTGAAGATGGGGGGGACTCTGGAAACACCATATATTTT.

This clone occurred once. The V gene is TRBV10-1, the J gene TRBJ2-1; 12 nucleotides align to TRBD2. The length of the CDR3 is 16 residues. V dropped 3 bases and J dropped 4; count of bases not matched to a gene: 4. Per germline, CDR1 WNHNN and CDR2 SYGVQD (reference sequence). This chain's CDR3 is CASSEGTSGPYNEQFF. The CDR3 region has the DNA TGCGCCAGCAGTGAAGGGACTAGCGGGCCGTACAATGAGCAGTTCTTC.

This sequence joins TRBV4-2 and TRBJ1-2, with D possibly matching TRBD1 (5 bases). CDR1 LGHNA and CDR2 YNFKEQ come from the germline V gene. The CDR3 runs to 14 residues. Between the trimmed V and J ends, which lost 5 bases and 3 bases, there was a span of 13 bases. For the CDR3, the DNA is TGTGCCAGCAGCGAACGGGGGGGATACTATGGCTACACCTTC. Protein product: CASSERGGYYGYTF.

This chain joins TRBV7-9 and TRBJ1-5; D gene uncertain. CDR1 and CDR2 (germline): SEHNR, FQNEAQ (reference sequence). V was shortened by 2 bases and J by 7 bases, with 9 bases between the two germline ends. The CDR3 is 13 residues long. The chain's CDR3 is CASSLFEGQPQHF. DNA for the CDR3: TGTGCCAGCAGCTTATTCGAGGGCCAGCCCCAGCATTTT.

The CDR3 here is CASSPISGTEAFF. CDR3 sequence (DNA): TGTGCCAGCAGTCCGATCTCGGGCACTGAAGCTTTCTTT. The chain has TRBV28 and TRBJ1-1; D not resolved. The germline V gene has CDR1 MDHEN and CDR2 SYDVKM. The ends were cut back, 5 bases at V and 4 bases at J, with 11 bases in the middle. This CDR3 region has 13 residues.

J is TRBJ1-1 and V is TRBV30; 7 bases are shared with TRBD1. Losses at the gene ends were 4 bases for V and 1 base for J; bases not matched to a gene: 3. The CDR3 extends over 13 amino acids. Per germline, CDR1 GTSNPN and CDR2 SVGIG (reference sequence). The CDR3 coding sequence is TGTGCCTGGAAGGACAGGCCGAACACTGAAGCTTTCTTT. Translating it yields CAWKDRPNTEAFF.

V and J are TRBV18 and TRBJ1-2; D is unresolved. Trimming stripped 2 bases from V and 8 bases from J, with 15 bases between. The CDR3 consists of 14 residues. Germline V gives CDR1 KGHSH, CDR2 LQKENI. The CDR3 coding sequence is TGTGCCAGCTCACCAACGCAGAGCCCGGGGGGCTACACCTTC. The encoded protein is CASSPTQSPGGYTF.

The chain uses TRBV27 and TRBJ2-1; 11 nucleotides line up with TRBD2. The CDR3 is made up of 15 amino acids. CDR1 and CDR2 (germline): MNHEY, SMNVEV (reference sequence). V was clipped by 5 bases and J by 6 bases; unmatched bases: 6. DNA for the CDR3: TGTGCCAGCAGTCGCGGACTAGCGGGCTCCAATGAGCAGTTCTTC. It yields the protein CASSRGLAGSNEQFF.

The chain has TRBV5-1 and TRBJ2-1; TRBD2 agrees at 7 bases. With V trimmed by 3 bases and J by 6 bases, 9 bases remained unmatched. The CDR3 runs 15 residues. CDR1 and CDR2 (germline): SGHRS, YFSETQ. CDR3: CASSSAERGFNEQFF. The DNA for the CDR3 is TGCGCCAGCAGCTCGGCCGAGCGGGGCTTCAATGAGCAGTTCTTC. Filled out from reference TRBV5-1 and TRBJ2-1, the complete variable domain reads KAGVTQTPRYLIKTRGQQVTLSCSPISGHRSVSWYQQTPGQGLQFLFEYFSETQRNKGNFPGRFSGRQFSNSRSEMNVSTLELGDSALYLCASSSAERGFNEQFFGPGTRLTVL.

This chain connects TRBV15 to TRBJ1-2, with D unresolved. Trimming shortened V by 0 bases and J by 0 bases, and 8 bases separated the two germline ends. From germline, CDR1 is LNHNV and CDR2 YYDKDF (reference sequence). The CDR3 contains 15 residues. CDR3 in DNA: TGTGCCACCAGCAGAGATAAAAGTTCTAACTATGGCTACACCTTC. Its protein product is CATSRDKSSNYGYTF.

This chain joins TRBV2 and TRBJ1-1; no clear D gene. CDR1 and CDR2 from the germline V gene are SNHLY and FYNNEI. Trimming stripped 8 bases from V and 2 bases from J, with 18 bases between. The CDR3 is 15 amino acids. The CDR3 DNA sequence: TGTGCCAGCTCCAGGTCGCGGGGAATAAACACTGAAGCTTTCTTT. Its translation is CASSRSRGINTEAFF.

The chain combines TRBV29-1 with TRBJ2-7, with 11 nucleotides matching TRBD2. Per germline, CDR1 SQVTM and CDR2 ANQGSEA. There are 13 residues in the CDR3. V lost 7 bases to trimming and J lost 4 bases; unmatched junction nucleotides: 6. CDR3 bases: TGCAGCGCCGCATTAGCGGGAGGGTACGAGCAGTACTTC. This translates into CSAALAGGYEQYF.

The V and J genes are TRBV29-1 and TRBJ1-2; TRBD1 is a possible D gene (6 bases). Germline V gives CDR1 SQVTM, CDR2 ANQGSEA. CDR3 length: 16 residues. The ends were cut back, 6 bases at V and 6 bases at J, with 26 bases in the middle. CDR3 bases: TGCAGCGTCCCCGAAGGAGGGGACATAAGAGTCCATGGCTACACCTTC. This gives the protein CSVPEGGDIRVHGYTF.

The chain has TRBV30 and TRBJ1-1; no clear D. V was pared by 0 bases and J by 1 base, with 6 bases between. Germline lookup yields CDR1 GTSNPN and CDR2 SVGIG (reference sequence). The CDR3 runs to 13 residues. CDR3 DNA sequence: TGTGCCTGGAGTGTTAAGCCGAACACTGAAGCTTTCTTT. It specifies CAWSVKPNTEAFF.

The chain uses TRBV27 and TRBJ2-3, with D maybe TRBD2 (5 bases). This CDR3 is built from 18 residues. Deletions cut 5 bases from V and 4 bases from J, with 25 bases between. CDR1 is MNHEY, CDR2 SMNVEV, per germline (reference sequence). CDR3 region: CASSPPRADSPRPDTQYF. CDR3 sequence (DNA): TGTGCCAGCAGTCCACCTAGAGCGGACTCACCTAGGCCAGATACGCAGTATTTT.

This chain links TRBV5-4 with TRBJ1-1; possible D gene TRBD1, 5 bases. V lost 0 bases and J 5 bases, leaving 8 bases between the germline ends. The CDR3 has 13 amino acids. The V gene's germline CDR1 is SGHNT and CDR2 YYREEE (reference sequence). CDR3 DNA: TGTGCCAGCAGCTTGGTCCAGGGAACTGAAGCTTTCTTT. Translated: CASSLVQGTEAFF.

J is TRBJ2-5 and V is TRBV7-9; perhaps TRBD2 as D (5 bases). The end of the DNA fits TRBJ2-7 better, so the J call may be wrong. This CDR3 region has 12 residues. Looked up from germline, CDR1 is SEHNR and CDR2 is FQNEAQ (reference sequence). The chain's CDR3 is CASSGSYYEQYF. The CDR3 bases are TGTGCCAGCAGCGGGAGCTACTACGAGCAGTACTTC.

CDR3 residues: CASSYLDQGTYEQYF. In DNA form, the CDR3 reads TGCGCCAGCAGCTACTTAGATCAGGGGACCTACGAGCAGTACTTC. The chain recombines TRBV4-1 with TRBJ2-7; TRBD1 is a possible D gene (6 bases). Between the trimmed V and J ends, which lost 5 bases and 2 bases, there was a span of 16 bases. The CDR3 extends over 15 amino acids. The germline CDR1 and CDR2 sequences are MGHRA and YSYEKL.

The chain joins TRBV30 to TRBJ2-3; D gene ambiguous. This CDR3 has 14 amino acids. Germline V gene data show CDR1 as GTSNPN and CDR2 as SVGIG (reference sequence). V was pared by 0 bases and J by 1 base, with 8 bases between. Here the CDR3 DNA reads TGTGCCTGGAGTGTACGTGTGGGCACAGATACGCAGTATTTT. Residues: CAWSVRVGTDTQYF.

The chain links TRBV4-2 to TRBJ2-7; the match to TRBD2 covers 12 bases. This CDR3 has 18 residues. V gave up 0 bases and J gave up 1 base; unmatched junction bases: 7. Per the germline V gene, CDR1 is LGHNA and CDR2 is YNFKEQ. CDR3 region: CASSQDSPTSGSSYEQYF. The CDR3 bases are TGTGCCAGCAGCCAAGATTCCCCGACTAGCGGGAGTTCCTACGAGCAGTACTTC.